The next 17 T cell receptor beta chains were all read from a single sample in a study of blood T cell repertoires in COVID-19. Sequenced by immunoSEQ multiplex PCR; TCRdb stores in-frame clones only, minus some. The profile shows around 70,000 clones, around 75% of them singletons. The specimen was peripheral blood. The receptors originated from a man between 65 and 85 years old with acute or convalescent COVID-19.

The chain combines TRBV10-3 with TRBJ2-7, with 12 bases aligning to TRBD2. Germline-derived CDR1 and CDR2 are ENHRY and SYGVKD. The CDR3 has 14 amino acids. The ends lost 4 bases at V and 4 bases at J; junction bases unmatched: 2. The CDR3 here is CAISGGLAGYEQYF. The DNA of the CDR3 is TGTGCCATCAGTGGGGGACTAGCGGGTTACGAGCAGTACTTC.

This clone was detected a few times. This sequence joins TRBV7-2 and TRBJ2-7, with a tentative D call TRBD1 (5 bases). The V gene's germline CDR1 is SGHTA and CDR2 FQGNSA. The CDR3 totals 14 residues. Trimming took 4 bases from V and 2 from J, leaving 12 bases between them. DNA of the CDR3: TGTGCCAGCAGCTCAACAGGTGGCCCCTACGAGCAGTACTTC. Protein: CASSSTGGPYEQYF.

The rearrangement joins TRBV7-8 to TRBJ1-6; no definite D call. The CDR3 covers 13 residues. V dropped 7 bases and J dropped 7 bases, with 11 bases sitting between them. Germline loops: CDR1 SGHVS, CDR2 FQNEAQ. CDR3 sequence (DNA): TGTGCCAGCAAATGGGCAGAGAATTCACCCCTCCACTTT. Protein product: CASKWAENSPLHF.

This clone was seen only a few times. CDR3 DNA: TGTGCCAGCAGTCCCCGGGACAGGAACTATGGCTACACCTTC. Amino acids: CASSPRDRNYGYTF. The V call is TRBV27, the J call TRBJ1-2, with 8 positions matching TRBD1. CDR3 size: 14 residues. Germline V CDR1 and CDR2: MNHEY, SMNVEV (reference sequence). Unmatched junction bases numbered 4, after V lost 5 bases and J lost 2 bases.

The CDR3 spells CATSRLAGGYEQYF. CDR3 DNA: TGTGCCACCAGCAGGTTAGCGGGAGGCTACGAGCAGTACTTC. This rearrangement joins TRBV15 to TRBJ2-7; 10 bases line up with TRBD2. The trim removed 3 bases at V and 3 bases at J, leaving 2 bases unmatched. The germline V gene encodes CDR1 LNHNV and CDR2 YYDKDF (reference sequence). The CDR3 has 14 amino acids.

The chain links TRBV7-8 to TRBJ2-1, with 13 nucleotides matching TRBD2. The CDR3 covers 18 residues. The V segment lost 1 base and the J segment 4 bases; nucleotides outside the gene matches: 7. From germline, CDR1 is SGHVS and CDR2 FQNEAQ. The CDR3 loop reads CASSLDGTSGNPYNEQFF. As DNA, the CDR3 is TGTGCCAGCAGCTTAGATGGGACTAGCGGGAACCCATACAATGAGCAGTTCTTC.

The V gene is TRBV6-1, the J gene TRBJ1-2; 8 nucleotides line up with TRBD1. The V gene end was trimmed by 7 bases and the J gene end by 4 bases; junction bases not matched to a gene: 8. Germline CDR1 reads MNHNS; CDR2 reads SASEGT. This CDR3 spans 14 amino acids. The CDR3 loop reads CASTVGTGGYGYTF. The CDR3 nucleotides read TGTGCCAGCACGGTGGGAACAGGGGGCTATGGCTACACCTTC.

V usage is TRBV10-3 and J usage is TRBJ2-5, with D possibly matching TRBD1 (5 bases). Trimming left V 8 bases short and J 2 bases short, with 9 bases between. Per germline, CDR1 ENHRY and CDR2 SYGVKD. The CDR3 spans 12 residues. The CDR3 here is CAIGAGQETQYF. CDR3 coding DNA: TGTGCCATCGGGGCAGGACAAGAGACCCAGTACTTC.

In this sample, this clone turned up a few times. This chain uses TRBV3-1 (or the pseudogene TRBV3-2) with TRBJ1-6; 10 bases are a match to TRBD1. J lost 10 bases, V lost 4 bases, and 1 base had no gene match. This CDR3 is 13 amino acids long. CDR1 and CDR2 from the germline V gene are LGHDT and YNNKEL (reference sequence). The chain's CDR3 is CASSPGQGSPLHF. As DNA, the CDR3 is TGTGCCAGCAGCCCGGGACAGGGGTCACCCCTCCACTTT.

This chain uses TRBV7-9 with TRBJ2-1, with TRBD2 matching 11 bases. Germline V gene data show CDR1 as SEHNR and CDR2 as FQNEAQ (reference sequence). CDR3 size: 16 residues. J gave up 6 bases and V 2 bases, and 6 bases lay outside the gene matches. The DNA of the CDR3 is TGTGCCAGCAGCTTAATGGGACTAGCGGCCGCCAATGAGCAGTTCTTC. It yields the protein CASSLMGLAAANEQFF.

This sequence joins TRBV2 and TRBJ2-1, with 8 bases matching TRBD1. The CDR3 contains 16 residues. CDR1 is SNHLY, CDR2 FYNNEI, per germline. The junction had 12 bases not matched to a gene; V was cut back by 7 bases and J by 4 bases. The CDR3 is CASIARGPHFYNEQFF. The CDR3 DNA sequence: TGTGCCAGCATTGCCAGGGGGCCCCACTTTTACAATGAGCAGTTCTTC. The full variable domain, rest sourced from reference TRBV2 and TRBJ2-1, is EPEVTQTPSHQVTQMGQEVILRCVPISNHLYFYWYRQILGQKVEFLVSFYNNEISEKSEIFDDQFSVERPDGSNFTLKIRSTKLEDSAMYFCASIARGPHFYNEQFFGPGTRLTVL.

The rearrangement links TRBV5-1 to TRBJ2-7, with 12 bases matching TRBD2. Losses at the gene ends were 4 bases for V and 3 bases for J; bases not matched to a gene: 8. The CDR3 contains 16 residues. CDR1 and CDR2 (germline): SGHRS, YFSETQ. CDR3 sequence (DNA): TGCGCCAGCAGCCCCGGTGGACTAGCGGGGAGCTACGAGCAGTACTTC. Encoded protein: CASSPGGLAGSYEQYF.

This chain uses TRBV7-2 with TRBJ1-5; TRBD1 agrees at 7 bases. With V trimmed by 1 base and J by 7 bases, 13 bases remained unmatched. This CDR3 has 17 residues. From germline, CDR1 is SGHTA and CDR2 FQGNSA. The CDR3 spells CASSLGGTGVGGQPQHF. The CDR3 DNA sequence: TGTGCCAGCAGCTTAGGCGGCACAGGGGTTGGCGGGCAGCCCCAGCATTTT.

V and J are TRBV5-6 and TRBJ2-7; D possibly corresponds to TRBD1 (5 bases). This CDR3 comprises 15 residues. The germline CDR1 and CDR2 sequences are SGHDT and YYEEEE. Trimming took 0 bases from V and 1 from J, leaving 11 bases between them. CDR3: CASSLDPGQSYEQYF. The CDR3 region has the DNA TGTGCCAGCAGCTTGGATCCAGGGCAATCCTACGAGCAGTACTTC. The full variable domain, in which reference TRBV5-6 and TRBJ2-7 provide the parts outside the CDR3, is DAGVTQSPTHLIKTRGQQVTLRCSPKSGHDTVSWYQQALGQGPQFIFQYYEEEERQRGNFPDRFSGHQFPNYSSELNVNALLLGDSALYLCASSLDPGQSYEQYFGPGTRLTVT.

The chain links TRBV11-2 to TRBJ2-3; possibly TRBD1 for D (6 bases). The germline CDR1 and CDR2 sequences are SGHAT and FQNNGV. There are 15 residues in the CDR3. V gave up 1 base and J gave up 1 base, with 9 bases separating them. This chain's CDR3 is CASSLGGQRTDTQYF. CDR3 coding DNA: TGTGCCAGCAGCTTAGGAGGACAGCGCACAGATACGCAGTATTTT.

This clone has just a few counts. V and J are TRBV5-1 and TRBJ2-3; 7 positions match TRBD2. The CDR3 is 16 residues long. V shed 0 bases and J 0 bases; nucleotides not matched to a gene: 4. Germline-derived CDR1 and CDR2 are SGHRS and YFSETQ. The CDR3 sequence is CASSLAVGRSTDTQYF. CDR3 in DNA: TGCGCCAGCAGCTTGGCCGTCGGGAGGAGCACAGATACGCAGTATTTT.

The chain has TRBV18 and TRBJ1-5; TRBD1 matches 7 bases. V lost 5 bases and J lost 7; bases outside the gene matches: 14. This CDR3 has 16 amino acids. The V gene's germline CDR1 is KGHSH and CDR2 LQKENI. CDR3 protein: CASSEFQQGVEQPQHF. CDR3 sequence (DNA): TGTGCCAGCTCAGAATTCCAGCAGGGGGTTGAGCAGCCCCAGCATTTT.